Following are 30 T cell receptor beta chains from one sample sequenced in a study of technical replicates of blood from a handful of donors. Here immunoSEQ multiplex PCR was the method, and the copy in TCRdb shows in-frame clones only, minus some. In the table there are more than 45,000 clones, less than 95% of which are singletons. The sample taken for sequencing was PBMCs. These receptors were obtained from a human donor in good health. Some clones in this sample may be carry-over from other donors' samples.

Remarks on this clone: No conserved phenylalanine or tryptophan ends this CDR3, so it is likely a read error. No DNA is shown, since the ends of the CDR3 on it are uncertain; the CDR3 is the one TCRdb lists. The chain uses TRBV2 and TRBJ1-1; the table calls TRBD1, which could not be checked here. Germline CDR1 is SNHLY and CDR2 is FYNNEI. The CDR3 length is 10 residues, termini included. This chain's CDR3 is CASRTGQVSV.

The chain recombines TRBV25-1 with TRBJ1-1, with 8 bases that match TRBD1. CDR3 size: 14 residues. Germline CDR1 is MGHDK and CDR2 is SYGVNS. The junction had 9 bases not matched to a gene; V was cut back by 6 bases and J by 6 bases. The CDR3 loop reads CASRATGGHAEAFF. CDR3 nucleotides: TGTGCCAGCAGGGCAACAGGGGGGCATGCTGAAGCTTTCTTT.

J is TRBJ2-7 and V is TRBV9; 7 positions agree with TRBD1. After removal of 5 bases from V and 5 bases from J, the junction contained 7 bases not matched to a gene. Germline V lookup: CDR1 SGDLS, CDR2 YYNGEE. The CDR3 loop spans 13 amino acids. CDR3 sequence: CASSLTGVDEQYF. CDR3 bases: TGTGCCAGCAGTCTAACAGGGGTTGACGAGCAGTACTTC.

The chain employs TRBV7-2 and TRBJ1-5, with D possibly TRBD1 on 5 matching bases. This CDR3 contains 16 residues. Germline lookup yields CDR1 SGHTA and CDR2 FQGNSA. V shed 3 bases and J shed 2 bases, with 14 bases lying between them. The CDR3 region has the DNA TGTGCCAGCAGCTTTTTTCGGGGGTTCGGCAATCAGCCCCAGCATTTT. This gives the protein CASSFFRGFGNQPQHF.

The rearrangement joins TRBV19 to TRBJ1-1; tentative D call: TRBD1 (5 bases). CDR3 length: 12 amino acids. CDR1 and CDR2 from the germline V gene are LNHDA and SQIVND (reference sequence). V dropped 3 bases and J dropped 4 bases, with 6 bases sitting between them. This CDR3 reads CASSMGGTEAFF. CDR3 DNA: TGTGCCAGTAGTATGGGGGGCACTGAAGCTTTCTTT. Based on the CDR3 plus reference TRBV19 and TRBJ1-1, the full variable domain is DGGITQSPKYLFRKEGQNVTLSCEQNLNHDAMYWYRQDPGQGLRLIYYSQIVNDFQKGDIAEGYSVSREKKESFPLTVTSAQKNPTAFYLCASSMGGTEAFFGQGTRLTVV.

The gene calls are TRBV4-3 and TRBJ2-1; D perhaps matches TRBD2 (6 bases). Germline values: CDR1 LGHNA, CDR2 YSLEER. The CDR3 spans 16 residues. Between the trimmed V and J ends, which lost 1 base and 3 bases, there was a span of 13 bases. CDR3 DNA sequence: TGCGCCAGCAGCCAAGGACGGGCGGGACTCTACAATGAGCAGTTCTTC. This translates into CASSQGRAGLYNEQFF.

The chain is built from TRBV4-1 and TRBJ2-3; D unclear. The CDR3 is 14 residues long. The germline CDR1 and CDR2 sequences are MGHRA and YSYEKL. The V end lost 1 base, the J end lost 1 base, and 6 bases lay between the germline ends. CDR3 sequence: CASSQAIGTDTQYF. The CDR3 nucleotides are TGCGCCAGCAGCCAAGCGATAGGCACAGATACGCAGTATTTT.

The genes are TRBV7-8 and TRBJ2-5; unclear D gene. Germline V gives CDR1 SGHVS, CDR2 FQNEAQ. The CDR3 extends over 13 amino acids. V was pared by 4 bases and J by 1 base, with 7 bases between. The CDR3 DNA follows: TGTGCCAGCAGCTACCGGAGCCAAGAGACCCAGTACTTC. Translation: CASSYRSQETQYF. Filled out from reference TRBV7-8 and TRBJ2-5, the complete variable domain reads GAGVSQSPRYKVAKRGQDVALRCDPISGHVSLFWYQQALGQGPEFLTYFQNEAQLDKSGLPSDRFFAERPEGSVSTLKIQRTQQEDSAVYLCASSYRSQETQYFGPGTRLLVL.

The chain combines TRBV18 with TRBJ1-1; D gene unclear. Trimming removed 1 base from V and 1 base from J, with 10 bases in between. Germline lookup yields CDR1 KGHSH and CDR2 LQKENI. The CDR3 totals 15 residues. The CDR3 nucleotides read TGTGCCAGCTCACCACTGGCAGGTCAGAACACTGAAGCTTTCTTT. Amino acids: CASSPLAGQNTEAFF.

The V call is TRBV9, the J call TRBJ2-5, with 10 bases identical to TRBD2. The V and J ends lost 3 bases and 2 bases, in that order; junction bases with no gene match: 4. Germline V gene sequence: CDR1 SGDLS, CDR2 YYNGEE. The CDR3 sequence is 15 residues long. CDR3 sequence: CASSERGGAQETQYF. The CDR3 DNA reads TGTGCCAGCAGCGAGCGGGGGGGGGCGCAAGAGACCCAGTACTTC. Full variable domain (rest looked up from reference TRBV9 and TRBJ2-5): DSGVTQTPKHLITATGQRVTLRCSPRSGDLSVYWYQQSLDQGLQFLIQYYNGEERAKGNILERFSAQQFPDLHSELNLSSLELGDSALYFCASSERGGAQETQYFGPGTRLLVL.

The chain employs TRBV5-6 and TRBJ2-1, with a possible D match to TRBD1 (6 bases). The V end lost 7 bases, the J end lost 10 bases, and 24 bases lay between the germline ends. The germline gives CDR1 SGHDT, CDR2 YYEEEE. The CDR3 is made up of 15 amino acids. The CDR3 nucleotides read TGTGCCAGCCACAGGGTCGGGTATGGCTCAATGGAGCAGTTCTTC. Amino acids: CASHRVGYGSMEQFF.

This chain links TRBV6-7 with TRBJ2-7; weak D call: TRBD1 (5 bases). TRBV6-7 is annotated as an ORF whose role is uncertain. The CDR3 consists of 13 residues. Trimming removed 0 bases at V and 6 bases at J, with 9 bases between. For the CDR3, the DNA is TGTGCCAGCAGTTACTCCAGGGAAGGCGAGCAGTACTTC. Amino acid sequence: CASSYSREGEQYF.

The chain couples TRBV5-8 to TRBJ2-1, with 7 bases lining up with TRBD2. V trimming: 4 bases; J trimming: 6 bases; junction bases outside the gene matches: 16. This CDR3 has 17 amino acids. CDR1 and CDR2 from the germline V gene are SGHTS and YDEGEE. In DNA, the CDR3 is TGTGCCAGCAGCGCAGTCCCGGGACTACCTTTGGGCAATGAGCAGTTCTTC. Protein sequence: CASSAVPGLPLGNEQFF.

This chain uses TRBV6-5 with TRBJ1-1; D is unclear. The CDR3 extends over 11 amino acids. Per germline, CDR1 MNHEY and CDR2 SVGAGI. Trimming removed 6 bases from V and 10 bases from J, with 12 bases in between. CDR3 loop: CASSPGRRAFF. The CDR3, as DNA: TGTGCCAGCAGCCCCGGGAGGAGAGCTTTCTTT.

The J gene is TRBJ2-3, the V gene TRBV12-5; the match to TRBD1 covers 8 bases. This CDR3 region has 14 residues. With V trimmed by 6 bases and J by 3 bases, 5 bases remained unmatched. Germline V lookup: CDR1 LGHNT, CDR2 FRNRAP. The CDR3 bases are TGTGCTAGTGGCCCTGGACAGGGTACAGATACGCAGTATTTT. It encodes CASGPGQGTDTQYF.

The chain links TRBV21-1 to TRBJ1-1; the D call in the table, TRBD1, was not verified against the DNA. TRBV21-1 counts as a pseudogene. The CDR3 extends over 14 amino acids. CDR3 bases: TGTGCCAGCAGCAAAGGCGGCAGGGGCACTGAAGCTTTCTTT. It is translated as CASSKGGRGTEAFF.

This clone showed up just once. The gene calls are TRBV5-1 and TRBJ2-1, with no clear D. V lost 0 bases and J lost 9, with 7 bases in between. This CDR3 has 12 amino acids. CDR1 and CDR2 (germline): SGHRS, YFSETQ. CDR3 coding DNA: TGCGCCAGCAGCTTGGCAGGATCTGAGCAGTTCTTC. Encoded protein: CASSLAGSEQFF.

The chain is built from TRBV9 and TRBJ2-7, with 11 bases lining up with TRBD2. In germline, CDR1 is SGDLS, CDR2 YYNGEE. The CDR3 runs to 14 residues. The J segment lost 3 bases and the V segment lost 4 bases, leaving 3 bases of the junction unmatched. CDR3 region: CASSLGLADYEQYF. The CDR3 region has the DNA TGTGCCAGCAGCCTGGGACTAGCGGACTACGAGCAGTACTTC.

V is TRBV7-6 and J is TRBJ1-2; the match to TRBD1 covers 7 bases. Germline CDR1 and CDR2: SGHVS and FNYEAQ. The CDR3 is 15 amino acids. Trimming cost V 0 bases and J 8 bases; bases outside gene matches: 9. DNA of the CDR3: TGTGCCAGCAGCTTAGCCGGGACAGCAGGAGAGGGCTACACCTTC. This translates into CASSLAGTAGEGYTF.

The genes are TRBV11-3 and TRBJ2-1, with TRBD2 matching over 9 bases. J was trimmed by 7 bases and V by 1 base; bases with no gene match: 5. CDR3 length equals 15 residues. CDR1 is SGHNT, CDR2 YENEEA, per germline. The CDR3 DNA reads as TGTGCCAGCAGCTTAGGTAGCGGGGGACGGAATGAGCAGTTCTTC. Its protein product is CASSLGSGGRNEQFF.

V is TRBV6-6 and J is TRBJ2-7; 9 nucleotides agree with TRBD1. With 6 bases clipped from V and 7 bases from J, the junction kept 10 bases outside the gene matches. This CDR3 comprises 14 residues. CDR1 and CDR2 (germline): MNHNY, SVGAGI (reference sequence). CDR3 DNA sequence: TGTGCCAGCAGGGAACAGGGGGCTACTTTAGAGCAGTACTTC. Residues: CASREQGATLEQYF.

The V and J genes are TRBV5-6 and TRBJ2-2; 7 positions agree with TRBD1. With 5 bases clipped from V and 5 bases from J, the junction kept 6 bases outside the gene matches. The CDR3 is 14 amino acids. Germline CDR1 and CDR2: SGHDT and YYEEEE. CDR3 in DNA: TGTGCCAGCAGGGGACAGCTTTATACCGGGGAGCTGTTTTTT. Protein: CASRGQLYTGELFF.

The chain recombines TRBV25-1 with TRBJ2-1, with TRBD2 matching over 8 bases. V shed 3 bases and J 6 bases; nucleotides not matched to a gene: 7. Germline V CDR1 and CDR2: MGHDK, SYGVNS. The CDR3 covers 15 residues. For the CDR3, the DNA is TGTGCCAGCAGTGACCCAGCGGGAGCTCTCAATGAGCAGTTCTTC. This translates into CASSDPAGALNEQFF.

The V gene is TRBV25-1, the J gene TRBJ2-3, with 10 bases aligning to TRBD2. Germline trimming cut 2 bases from V and 3 bases from J; bases unmatched to any gene: 8. CDR1 and CDR2 from the germline V gene are MGHDK and SYGVNS. The CDR3 has 17 amino acids. CDR3 in DNA: TGTGCCAGCAGTGAAGCGTTGGGAGCGGGAGGGACAGATACGCAGTATTTT. Residues: CASSEALGAGGTDTQYF.

This CDR3 reads CASSQDGPGGAYEQYF. The DNA of the CDR3 is TGTGCCAGCAGCCAAGATGGGCCAGGGGGCGCCTACGAGCAGTACTTC. This chain uses TRBV14 with TRBJ2-7; 8 bases align to TRBD1. CDR3 length: 16 residues. Trimming removed 0 bases from V and 2 bases from J; junction bases left unmatched: 6. Per germline, CDR1 SGHDN and CDR2 FVKESK.

This clone appeared a few times. V is TRBV10-3 and J is TRBJ2-7; 8 nucleotides align to TRBD2. The germline V gene has CDR1 ENHRY and CDR2 SYGVKD. The CDR3 is 13 amino acids. The V and J ends lost 2 bases and 7 bases, in that order; junction bases with no gene match: 4. The CDR3 spells CAISELSGTEQYF. The CDR3 region has the DNA TGTGCCATCAGTGAGCTTAGCGGGACGGAGCAGTACTTC.

This clone has only one observation. J is TRBJ1-5 and V is TRBV15, with 10 bases that match TRBD1. Germline loops: CDR1 LNHNV, CDR2 YYDKDF (reference sequence). Losses at the gene ends were 5 bases for V and 4 bases for J; bases not matched to a gene: 2. The CDR3 runs to 14 residues. The CDR3 sequence: CATSPDRGNQPQHF. The CDR3 DNA is TGTGCCACCAGCCCGGACAGGGGGAATCAGCCCCAGCATTTT.

The CDR3 reads CASSYGAGGGREQYF. The CDR3 bases are TGTGCCAGCAGTTACGGCGCGGGAGGAGGGAGGGAGCAGTACTTC. V usage is TRBV6-5 and J usage is TRBJ2-7, with TRBD2 matching 8 bases. The CDR3 is 15 amino acids. J was trimmed by 7 bases and V by 2 bases; bases with no gene match: 10. Germline CDR1 is MNHEY and CDR2 is SVGAGI.

The chain uses TRBV4-1 and TRBJ2-3, with a weak D call TRBD2 (6 bases). The CDR3 totals 16 residues. Trimming removed 5 bases from V and 1 base from J, with 16 bases in between. Germline lookup yields CDR1 MGHRA and CDR2 YSYEKL. This chain's CDR3 is CASSSGSGAGTDTQYF. The CDR3 DNA reads as TGCGCCAGCAGCTCCGGTAGCGGAGCGGGCACAGATACGCAGTATTTT.

The rearrangement joins TRBV7-6 to TRBJ2-3, with 12 bases fitting TRBD2. Trimming cost V 7 bases and J 4 bases; bases outside gene matches: 6. Germline CDR1 is SGHVS and CDR2 is FNYEAQ. The CDR3 has 15 residues. The CDR3 nucleotides read TGTGCCAGCACCATCTCTAGCGGGGGGGCAGATACGCAGTATTTT. It yields the protein CASTISSGGADTQYF.